Each of the 28 T cell receptor beta chains below was sequenced from the same sample in a study of shared clonotypes between healthy human individuals. Libraries were prepared by immunoSEQ multiplex PCR; TCRdb keeps only in-frame clonotypes and omits some of them. The repertoire includes 2 million or so clones, 90% to 95% of them detected once, and roughly 0.13% sits in the top ten. The sample taken for sequencing was naive CD4+ T cells sorted from blood. Regarding subset: CD45RA+ positively selected. The receptors come from a man aged 18 to 29 in good health.

This clone has only one observation. The rearrangement links TRBV7-3 to TRBJ2-1; D uncertain. Looked up from germline, CDR1 is SGHTA and CDR2 is FQGTGA. V lost 5 bases, J lost 8 bases, and 13 bases lay in between. The CDR3 length is 13 residues. The CDR3, as DNA: TGTGCCAGCAGCAAGCCGGGCGCGTATGAGCAGTTCTTC. Translation: CASSKPGAYEQFF.

The V gene is TRBV6-5, the J gene TRBJ2-1; the match to TRBD1 covers 7 bases. J gave up 7 bases and V 0 bases, and 6 bases lay outside the gene matches. Germline V CDR1 and CDR2: MNHEY, SVGAGI. The CDR3 runs to 15 residues. CDR3 bases: TGTGCCAGCAGTTACTCGCGGCAGGGGGTGAATGAGCAGTTCTTC. It yields the protein CASSYSRQGVNEQFF.

The chain combines TRBV7-9 with TRBJ2-5, with unresolved D. Between the trimmed V and J ends, which lost 5 bases and 9 bases, there was a span of 10 bases. This CDR3 is 11 amino acids long. The V gene's germline CDR1 is SEHNR and CDR2 FQNEAQ (reference sequence). Here the CDR3 DNA reads TGTGCCAGCAGCCGGACGACGGCCCAGTACTTC. Protein product: CASSRTTAQYF.

The chain couples TRBV9 to TRBJ2-1, with no clear D. The CDR3 loop spans 13 amino acids. Germline V CDR1 and CDR2: SGDLS, YYNGEE. The ends were cut back, 0 bases at V and 10 bases at J, with 11 bases in the middle. Written as DNA, the CDR3 is TGTGCCAGCAGCGTAGCCCCGTCGGAGGAGCAGTTCTTC. It is translated as CASSVAPSEEQFF.

The chain is built from TRBV6-1 and TRBJ1-6; perhaps TRBD1 as D (6 bases). The length of the CDR3 is 18 residues. Germline V gene lookup returns CDR1 MNHNS and CDR2 SASEGT. The V and J ends lost 5 bases and 4 bases respectively, with 21 bases between them. CDR3 DNA sequence: TGTGCCAGCAGTAAAGAGGGGGGGGCGCTTAATTATAATTCACCCCTCCACTTT. Translated: CASSKEGGALNYNSPLHF.

The chain joins TRBV18 to TRBJ2-4, with D unclear. This CDR3 is 14 amino acids long. Germline loops: CDR1 KGHSH, CDR2 LQKENI. Trimming shortened V by 0 bases and J by 6 bases, and 9 bases separated the two germline ends. This chain's CDR3 is CASSPPSLGNIQYF. CDR3 coding DNA: TGTGCCAGCTCACCACCCAGTTTAGGAAACATTCAGTACTTC. The full variable domain, rest sourced from reference TRBV18 and TRBJ2-4, is NAGVMQNPRHLVRRRGQEARLRCSPMKGHSHVYWYRQLPEEGLKFMVYLQKENIIDESGMPKERFSAEFPKEGPSILRIQQVVRGDSAAYFCASSPPSLGNIQYFGAGTRLSVL.

J is TRBJ1-2 and V is TRBV28; the D is unclear. The ends were cut back, 6 bases at V and 3 bases at J, with 14 bases in the middle. The germline gives CDR1 MDHEN, CDR2 SYDVKM. The CDR3 has 14 amino acids. The CDR3, as DNA: TGTGCCAGCAGCCGTACCGGGCCCCACTATGGCTACACCTTC. Its protein product is CASSRTGPHYGYTF.

The rearrangement links TRBV14 to TRBJ2-1; D unresolved. The CDR3 has 13 residues. CDR1 is SGHDN, CDR2 FVKESK, per germline. Trimming pared 1 base from V and 3 bases from J, leaving 4 bases between. The CDR3 DNA is TGTGCCAGCAGCCAAGCCAACTACAATGAGCAGTTCTTC. Its protein product is CASSQANYNEQFF.

The chain uses TRBV12-5 and TRBJ1-3; D gene ambiguous. This CDR3 contains 17 residues. Germline lookup yields CDR1 LGHNT and CDR2 FRNRAP. V lost 3 bases, J lost 0 bases, and 15 bases lay in between. The CDR3 DNA sequence: TGTGCTAGTGGTTTTTTCCTTACAGATTTCTCTGGAAACACCATATATTTT. It specifies CASGFFLTDFSGNTIYF.

Points on this clone: Other DNA sequences within the sample encode an identical CDR3. The chain employs TRBV18 and TRBJ2-5; D is ambiguous. The V end was cut by 0 bases, the J end by 0 bases, with 5 bases between. Germline-derived CDR1 and CDR2 are KGHSH and LQKENI. The CDR3 runs to 14 residues. The chain's CDR3 is CASSPPGYQETQYF. The CDR3 DNA reads as TGTGCCAGCTCACCACCTGGTTACCAAGAGACCCAGTACTTC.

The gene calls are TRBV19 and TRBJ2-6; D ambiguous. In germline, CDR1 is LNHDA, CDR2 SQIVND (reference sequence). The CDR3 totals 16 residues. Trimming took 3 bases from V and 3 from J, leaving 12 bases between them. The CDR3 region is CASSINHQDGANVLTF. The CDR3 DNA follows: TGTGCCAGTAGTATCAATCATCAAGATGGGGCCAACGTCCTGACTTTC.

To note about this clone: The germline gene is not matched at one end of the junction; a read error may be the cause. This sequence joins TRBV7-7 and TRBJ2-3; no reliable D call. The germline V gene has CDR1 SSHAT and CDR2 FNYEAQ (reference sequence). CDR3 length: 13 amino acids. The chain's CDR3 is CASSLYEADTQYF. The CDR3, as DNA: TGTGCTAGCAGCTTATATGAGGCAGATACGCAGTATTTT.

A word on this clone: Other DNA sequences within the sample encode an identical CDR3. CDR3 in amino acids: CASSEGLAGPTDTQYF. DNA of the CDR3: TGTGCCAGCAGTGAAGGACTAGCGGGACCCACAGATACGCAGTATTTT. This chain uses TRBV2 with TRBJ2-3; the match to TRBD2 covers 11 bases. With 1 base clipped from V and 2 bases from J, the junction kept 2 bases outside the gene matches. The CDR3 is 16 amino acids. Germline V gene lookup returns CDR1 SNHLY and CDR2 FYNNEI.

This clone was picked up a small number of times. The V call is TRBV7-9, the J call TRBJ1-5, with TRBD1 as a possible D gene (5 bases). From germline, CDR1 is SEHNR and CDR2 FQNEAQ (reference sequence). CDR3 size: 14 residues. V lost 2 bases, J lost 2 bases, and 7 bases lay in between. The CDR3 bases are TGTGCCAGCAGCTTAAGCAGGGGCAATCAGCCCCAGCATTTT. Protein: CASSLSRGNQPQHF.

The genes are TRBV18 and TRBJ2-7; the D gene is possibly TRBD1 (5 bases). This CDR3 is built from 17 residues. Trimming pared 1 base from V and 1 base from J, leaving 17 bases between. Per the germline V gene, CDR1 is KGHSH and CDR2 is LQKENI. CDR3 protein: CASSPLAQGRWSYEQYF. The CDR3 DNA follows: TGTGCCAGCTCACCACTTGCGCAGGGAAGATGGTCCTACGAGCAGTACTTC.

The chain couples TRBV10-3 to TRBJ2-5; TRBD2 agrees at 11 bases. Germline assignment: CDR1 ENHRY and CDR2 SYGVKD. The trim removed 3 bases at V and 1 base at J, leaving 10 bases unmatched. The CDR3 covers 18 residues. The CDR3 sequence: CAISDGLAGGSRQETQYF. The CDR3 bases are TGTGCCATCAGTGATGGGCTAGCGGGAGGAAGTCGCCAAGAGACCCAGTACTTC.

The V and J genes are TRBV25-1 and TRBJ1-2, with D unresolved. CDR3 length: 13 amino acids. V was pared by 4 bases and J by 3 bases, with 9 bases between. The germline CDR1 and CDR2 sequences are MGHDK and SYGVNS. In DNA, the CDR3 is TGTGCCAGCAGTGTGGAGTGGGACTATGGCTACACCTTC. It codes for CASSVEWDYGYTF.

V gene TRBV6-6 combines with J gene TRBJ2-3; D gene ambiguous. CDR3 length: 12 residues. V gave up 6 bases and J gave up 4 bases, with 8 bases separating them. From germline, CDR1 is MNHNY and CDR2 SVGAGI (reference sequence). The CDR3, as DNA: TGTGCCAGCAGCCCCCGGGCAGATACGCAGTATTTT. This translates into CASSPRADTQYF.

This clone was seen a single time. The V and J genes are TRBV9 and TRBJ2-7, with TRBD1 as a possible D gene (7 bases). Germline values: CDR1 SGDLS, CDR2 YYNGEE. The CDR3 is 15 amino acids. V lost 4 bases and J 5 bases, leaving 19 bases between the germline ends. CDR3 region: CASSPRQGGTDEQYF. The CDR3 region has the DNA TGTGCCAGCAGCCCCCGACAGGGAGGCACGGACGAGCAGTACTTC. The variable domain in full, with the rest retrieved from reference TRBV9 and TRBJ2-7, is DSGVTQTPKHLITATGQRVTLRCSPRSGDLSVYWYQQSLDQGLQFLIQYYNGEERAKGNILERFSAQQFPDLHSELNLSSLELGDSALYFCASSPRQGGTDEQYFGPGTRLTVT.

This chain uses TRBV7-9 with TRBJ1-1, with D possibly matching TRBD1 (5 bases). Germline CDR1 reads SEHNR; CDR2 reads FQNEAQ (reference sequence). This CDR3 is 15 amino acids long. Deletions cut 2 bases from V and 4 bases from J, with 14 bases between. As DNA, the CDR3 is TGTGCCAGCAGCTTAAGGGGTAGTAGGGTCACTGAAGCTTTCTTT. Its protein is CASSLRGSRVTEAFF.

The chain is built from TRBV7-9 and TRBJ2-5; possibly TRBD2 for D (5 bases). Germline V gene data show CDR1 as SEHNR and CDR2 as FQNEAQ (reference sequence). Trimming shortened V by 3 bases and J by 3 bases, and 14 bases separated the two germline ends. The CDR3 length is 15 residues. The CDR3 DNA reads TGTGCCAGCAGCTTCGGCGAAGGGCGGGAAGAGACCCAGTACTTC. Translation: CASSFGEGREETQYF. Drawing the rest from reference TRBV7-9 and TRBJ2-5, the complete variable domain is DTGVSQNPRHKITKRGQNVTFRCDPISEHNRLYWYRQTLGQGPEFLTYFQNEAQLEKSRLLSDRFSAERPKGSFSTLEIQRTEQGDSAMYLCASSFGEGREETQYFGPGTRLLVL.

CDR3 sequence reads: CASSHTSGGTYNEQFF. CDR3 DNA: TGCGCCAGCAGCCATACTAGCGGGGGCACCTACAATGAGCAGTTCTTC. The V and J genes are TRBV5-1 and TRBJ2-1, with TRBD2 identical over 11 bases. Germline values: CDR1 SGHRS, CDR2 YFSETQ. The CDR3 extends over 16 amino acids. V dropped 4 bases and J dropped 2; count of bases not matched to a gene: 5.

The V and J genes are TRBV7-9 and TRBJ2-2; D not resolved. The CDR3 is made up of 12 amino acids. V lost 3 bases and J 8 bases, leaving 7 bases between the germline ends. Germline V gene lookup returns CDR1 SEHNR and CDR2 FQNEAQ (reference sequence). In DNA, the CDR3 is TGTGCCAGCAGCTTTCAATGGGGGGAGCTGTTTTTT. Encoded protein: CASSFQWGELFF. Combining the CDR3 with reference TRBV7-9 and TRBJ2-2 gives the whole variable domain DTGVSQNPRHKITKRGQNVTFRCDPISEHNRLYWYRQTLGQGPEFLTYFQNEAQLEKSRLLSDRFSAERPKGSFSTLEIQRTEQGDSAMYLCASSFQWGELFFGEGSRLTVL.

A single count supports this clone. V and J are TRBV6-6 and TRBJ2-7; 9 bases match TRBD1. The CDR3 covers 14 residues. CDR1 is MNHNY and CDR2 is SVGAGI in the germline V gene (reference sequence). Trimming removed 5 bases from V and 2 bases from J; junction bases left unmatched: 4. Written as DNA, the CDR3 is TGTGCCAGCAGTAAGACAGGGGGAACCTACGAGCAGTACTTC. It specifies CASSKTGGTYEQYF.

This CDR3 reads CASSDSLELYQETQYF. Written as DNA, the CDR3 is TGTGCCAGCAGTGATTCGTTGGAACTGTACCAAGAGACCCAGTACTTC. The chain has TRBV6-1 and TRBJ2-5; no firm D call. The CDR3 has 16 residues. The germline CDR1 and CDR2 sequences are MNHNS and SASEGT. Trimming removed 3 bases at V and 0 bases at J, with 14 bases between.

The chain has TRBV27 and TRBJ1-3; D call uncertain. This CDR3 has 14 amino acids. Germline assignment: CDR1 MNHEY and CDR2 SMNVEV (reference sequence). V lost 0 bases, J lost 4 bases, and 7 bases lay in between. The CDR3 DNA reads TGTGCCAGCAGTTTATCATCGGGAGGAAACACCATATATTTT. Translated: CASSLSSGGNTIYF.

This chain links TRBV9 with TRBJ2-5; D might be TRBD2 (5 bases). The germline gives CDR1 SGDLS, CDR2 YYNGEE. The CDR3 is 13 residues long. The ends were cut back, 3 bases at V and 5 bases at J, with 11 bases in the middle. The DNA of the CDR3 is TGTGCCAGCAGCGCTAGCAGGTCGGAGACCCAGTACTTC. This translates into CASSASRSETQYF.

This chain joins TRBV20-1 and TRBJ1-3, with D uncertain. V lost 5 bases to trimming and J lost 3 bases, with 5 bases between them. This CDR3 contains 11 residues. The germline V gene encodes CDR1 DFQATT and CDR2 SNEGSKA (reference sequence). CDR3 DNA sequence: TGCAGTGCTTTCGGTGGAAACACCATATATTTT. This sequence encodes CSAFGGNTIYF.